This record concerns one T cell receptor beta chain sequence. No cognate antigen has been identified for it. Base qualities are not recorded, but no much larger clone differs from it by a single base. This sample was included in a study of blood T cell repertoires in COVID-19 (dated by TCRdb to 2019 to 2021). Concerning the study at large: The collaborator samples originated in the United States, Italy and Spain and spanned the acute and convalescent phases of COVID-19. Samples were obtained from the ongoing ImmuneRACE study (first 160 participants) and from 950 to 1,500 subjects provided by 6 global collaborators. Where available, HLA class I and class II types were taken from metadata supplied by the sample provider and were not determined by assay-based typing. Deeply sampled blood TCRbeta repertoires from subjects exposed to, actively infected with, or recovered from COVID-19 were included in the dataset. The material from the prospective study consisted of cDNA or gDNA derived from T cells, B-cell-depleted T cells, or PBMCs. The repertoires were made available in a free public database intended to serve as a resource for research on the immune response to SARS-CoV-2. The sample metadata nearly always contained a de-identified subject ID, COVID-19 status, age in years and sex.

The collaborating institutions used their own protocols to collect whole blood in K2EDTA tubes. For TCRbeta analysis, collaborators shipped samples in one of three forms: frozen whole blood, isolated PBMCs, or DNA extracted from either of those sample types. TCRbeta CDR3 regions were amplified from genomic DNA using the immunoSEQ Assay, a bias-controlled multiplex PCR. Per the source publication's procedure: The number of nucleated cells in each sample was estimated from the amplification of reference gene primers within the assay. To quantify the absolute abundance of each unique TCRbeta CDR3 rearrangement, sequence reads were collapsed and filtered. For each sample, productive Simpson clonality was calculated as the square root of Simpson's diversity index over productive rearrangements. Entries here come from immuneACCESS through TCRdb and include only in-frame sequences with V and J called. Some clones fail to appear in such tables; in the studies checked, an unresolved V gene covers under half of the shortfall, and the cause of the remainder is unknown. The V and J calls and clone size are taken from that table; D and trimming were inferred from the DNA. The sample profile shows about 35,000 clones; about four fifths of them were found once. The ten largest clones add up to 41% of the sample.

Broad study findings and their caveats: How much clinical and demographic metadata was included differed by source and by participant, and the metadata was provided uncurated.

The TCR was taken from a man older than 75 with active or convalescent COVID-19. Sequences were obtained from peripheral blood.

The DNA reads TGTGCCAGTAGTAGACAGGGTCCCTGGAGGAGCAATCAGCCCCAGCATTTT. This sequence encodes CASSRQGPWRSNQPQHF. The chain is made from TRBV19 and TRBJ1-5, with TRBD1 matching 7 junction bases. CDR1 and CDR2 (LNHDA, SQIVND) derive from the germline V gene (reference sequence). Measured from the cysteine to the phenylalanine, the CDR3 is 17 residues long. The retained sequence is limited to the CDR3, 51 bases, with the frame set at the first base. Germline trimming amounts to 4 bases on V and 1 base on J, with 10 as the count of junction bases outside the gene matches. The variable domain in full, with residues beyond the CDR3 obtained from the reference TRBV19 and TRBJ1-5 genes, is DGGITQSPKYLFRKEGQNVTLSCEQNLNHDAMYWYRQDPGQGLRLIYYSQIVNDFQKGDIAEGYSVSREKKESFPLTVTSAQKNPTAFYLCASSRQGPWRSNQPQHFGDGTRLSIL.